Shown below are 18 T cell receptor beta chains from a single sample sequenced in a study of blood T cell repertoires in COVID-19. Measured with immunoSEQ multiplex PCR; TCRdb has only the in-frame clones, and not every one. In the table there are 110,000 or so clones, roughly 84% of which are singletons. The sequenced material came from peripheral blood. The receptors were gathered from a man aged 60 to 69 with acute or convalescent COVID-19.

The chain carries TRBV18 and TRBJ2-3, with D perhaps TRBD2 (6 bases). The CDR3 extends over 14 amino acids. The germline V and J ends were trimmed by 4 bases and 4 bases, with 12 bases remaining between them. Germline lookup yields CDR1 KGHSH and CDR2 LQKENI. The CDR3 loop reads CASSQRGDSDTQYF. In DNA, the CDR3 is TGTGCCAGCTCACAGAGAGGGGACTCAGATACGCAGTATTTT.

The V call is TRBV7-9, the J call TRBJ1-3; the D is unclear. V lost 5 bases to trimming and J lost 4 bases, with 9 bases between them. This CDR3 is built from 13 residues. In germline, CDR1 is SEHNR, CDR2 FQNEAQ (reference sequence). The CDR3 region is CASSPDIGNTIYF. The CDR3 nucleotides are TGTGCCAGCAGCCCCGACATCGGAAACACCATATATTTT. The variable domain in full, completed from reference TRBV7-9 and TRBJ1-3, reads DTGVSQNPRHKITKRGQNVTFRCDPISEHNRLYWYRQTLGQGPEFLTYFQNEAQLEKSRLLSDRFSAERPKGSFSTLEIQRTEQGDSAMYLCASSPDIGNTIYFGEGSWLTVV.

This chain connects TRBV28 to TRBJ2-1, with 10 bases that match TRBD2. This CDR3 is built from 15 residues. Germline V CDR1 and CDR2: MDHEN, SYDVKM. V shed 4 bases and J 9 bases; nucleotides not matched to a gene: 9. The CDR3 loop reads CASSSPPSGSREQFF. In nucleotides, the CDR3 is TGTGCCAGCAGTTCCCCACCTAGCGGGAGTCGTGAGCAGTTCTTC. The full variable domain, with the rest looked up from reference TRBV28 and TRBJ2-1, is DVKVTQSSRYLVKRTGEKVFLECVQDMDHENMFWYRQDPGLGLRLIYFSYDVKMKEKGDIPEGYSVSREKKERFSLILESASTNQTSMYLCASSSPPSGSREQFFGPGTRLTVL.

The chain has TRBV2 and TRBJ2-1, with 11 bases aligning to TRBD2. Germline CDR1 SNHLY, CDR2 FYNNEI. The length of the CDR3 is 17 residues. The ends lost 5 bases at V and 1 base at J; junction bases unmatched: 7. The CDR3 region has the DNA TGTGCCAGCAGTCTCCGGCTAGCGGGAGGTTCCTACAATGAGCAGTTCTTC. This encodes CASSLRLAGGSYNEQFF.

The rearrangement uses TRBV5-1 and TRBJ2-1; 8 bases line up with TRBD2. The CDR3 totals 18 residues. V gave up 1 base and J gave up 2 bases; unmatched junction bases: 11. CDR1 and CDR2 (germline): SGHRS, YFSETQ. This chain's CDR3 is CASSLTSGPREAYNEQFF. The CDR3 nucleotides read TGCGCCAGCAGCTTGACTAGCGGTCCCAGAGAAGCCTACAATGAGCAGTTCTTC.

CDR3 DNA: TGTGCCACCAGCAGAACAGGGGTGCAAGAGACCCAGTACTTC. Its translation: CATSRTGVQETQYF. The chain couples TRBV15 to TRBJ2-5, with 7 nucleotides matching TRBD1. The V gene end was trimmed by 2 bases and the J gene end by 2 bases; junction bases not matched to a gene: 2. The CDR3 consists of 14 residues. CDR1 is LNHNV, CDR2 YYDKDF, per germline (reference sequence).

The V gene is TRBV11-2, the J gene TRBJ1-4, with 8 bases lining up with TRBD1. This CDR3 is 14 amino acids long. CDR1 is SGHAT and CDR2 is FQNNGV in the germline V gene. The V gene end was trimmed by 8 bases and the J gene end by 6 bases; junction bases not matched to a gene: 8. CDR3 nucleotides: TGTGCCAGCGGACAGGGAGTGTTGGATGAAAAACTGTTTTTT. Its protein is CASGQGVLDEKLFF. Drawing the rest from reference TRBV11-2 and TRBJ1-4, the complete variable domain is EAGVAQSPRYKIIEKRQSVAFWCNPISGHATLYWYQQILGQGPKLLIQFQNNGVVDDSQLPKDRFSAERLKGVDSTLKIQPAKLEDSAVYLCASGQGVLDEKLFFGSGTQLSVL.

The chain combines TRBV7-9 with TRBJ1-1; 7 positions agree with TRBD1. V was clipped by 4 bases and J by 5 bases; unmatched bases: 10. The CDR3 covers 15 residues. Germline V lookup: CDR1 SEHNR, CDR2 FQNEAQ (reference sequence). In DNA, the CDR3 is TGTGCCAGCAGCTCCAGCCGGACAGGAGGGACTGAAGCTTTCTTT. Protein sequence: CASSSSRTGGTEAFF.

The V gene is TRBV4-3, the J gene TRBJ1-5, with D possibly being TRBD1 (5 bases). The CDR3 loop spans 16 amino acids. Germline V gives CDR1 LGHNA, CDR2 YSLEER. Trimming cost V 0 bases and J 5 bases, with 14 bases left between them. CDR3 in DNA: TGCGCCAGCAGCCAAGATACAGGCACCCTTGATCAGCCCCAGCATTTT. Residues: CASSQDTGTLDQPQHF.

The gene calls are TRBV28 and TRBJ1-1; perhaps TRBD1 as D (6 bases). Trimming left V 5 bases short and J 6 bases short, with 22 bases between. This CDR3 region has 16 residues. Germline lookup yields CDR1 MDHEN and CDR2 SYDVKM. In DNA, the CDR3 is TGTGCCAGCAGTCCTTTTGGGGGGGCTCGGGACGCTGAAGCTTTCTTT. It codes for CASSPFGGARDAEAFF.

This chain uses TRBV28 with TRBJ2-6; perhaps TRBD2 as D (5 bases). V lost 0 bases, J lost 2 bases, and 14 bases lay in between. This CDR3 comprises 18 residues. Germline CDR1 MDHEN, CDR2 SYDVKM. This chain's CDR3 is CASSLWGKGVTGANVLTF. CDR3 DNA sequence: TGTGCCAGCAGTTTATGGGGGAAGGGAGTAACTGGGGCCAACGTCCTGACTTTC.

The V and J genes are TRBV28 and TRBJ2-7, with D possibly being TRBD2 (5 bases). Germline CDR1 is MDHEN and CDR2 is SYDVKM. The CDR3 runs 13 residues. The V gene lost 5 bases and the J gene lost 7 bases, with 15 bases spanning the gap. The CDR3 region has the DNA TGTGCCAGCAGTCCCGGGGTGGTTTTAGAGCAGTACTTC. Its translation: CASSPGVVLEQYF. The full variable domain, completed using reference TRBV28 and TRBJ2-7, is DVKVTQSSRYLVKRTGEKVFLECVQDMDHENMFWYRQDPGLGLRLIYFSYDVKMKEKGDIPEGYSVSREKKERFSLILESASTNQTSMYLCASSPGVVLEQYFGPGTRLTVT.

The J gene is TRBJ2-7, the V gene TRBV18; TRBD1 aligns across 7 bases. This CDR3 is 16 amino acids long. CDR1 is KGHSH and CDR2 is LQKENI in the germline V gene. J was trimmed by 2 bases and V by 3 bases; bases with no gene match: 10. CDR3 sequence reads: CASSPPPGTDPYEQYF. The CDR3 nucleotides read TGTGCCAGCTCACCTCCCCCCGGGACAGACCCCTACGAGCAGTACTTC.

The gene calls are TRBV9 and TRBJ1-2; 7 bases match TRBD1. Germline-derived CDR1 and CDR2 are SGDLS and YYNGEE. The CDR3 is 12 residues long. Trimming took 4 bases from V and 6 from J; bases not matched to a gene: 3. CDR3 nucleotide sequence: TGTGCCAGCAGCTCCGACAGGGATGGCTACACCTTC. Its protein product is CASSSDRDGYTF.

The chain is built from TRBV28 and TRBJ2-7; D is perhaps TRBD1 (7 bases). V was clipped by 1 base and J by 4 bases, with 17 bases between them. The germline V gene has CDR1 MDHEN and CDR2 SYDVKM. There are 16 residues in the CDR3. CDR3 in DNA: TGTGCCAGCAGTTTATCCCAGGGGGGTCGTCGGTACGAGCAGTACTTC. It specifies CASSLSQGGRRYEQYF.

CDR3 protein: CASSQDGAGVFLDTGELFF. The CDR3 nucleotides read TGCGCCAGCAGCCAAGATGGGGCGGGAGTTTTTTTGGACACCGGGGAGCTGTTTTTT. The rearrangement links TRBV4-3 to TRBJ2-2, with 7 nucleotides matching TRBD2. Trimming cost V 0 bases and J 3 bases; bases outside gene matches: 13. The germline gives CDR1 LGHNA, CDR2 YSLEER. The CDR3 covers 19 residues.

The chain employs TRBV19 and TRBJ1-5; D unclear. This CDR3 region has 13 residues. V dropped 3 bases and J dropped 9 bases, with 12 bases sitting between them. The V gene's germline CDR1 is LNHDA and CDR2 SQIVND (reference sequence). The CDR3 region has the DNA TGTGCCAGTAGTATTGAGATGCCTCGGCCCCAGCATTTT. As protein: CASSIEMPRPQHF.

The chain has TRBV28 and TRBJ2-1; a weak D match, TRBD1 (6 bases). Germline V gene data show CDR1 as MDHEN and CDR2 as SYDVKM. The CDR3 covers 14 residues. Trimming removed 2 bases at V and 4 bases at J, with 9 bases between. CDR3 region: CASSLRTDYNEQFF. The CDR3, as DNA: TGTGCCAGCAGTTTAAGGACAGATTACAATGAGCAGTTCTTC.